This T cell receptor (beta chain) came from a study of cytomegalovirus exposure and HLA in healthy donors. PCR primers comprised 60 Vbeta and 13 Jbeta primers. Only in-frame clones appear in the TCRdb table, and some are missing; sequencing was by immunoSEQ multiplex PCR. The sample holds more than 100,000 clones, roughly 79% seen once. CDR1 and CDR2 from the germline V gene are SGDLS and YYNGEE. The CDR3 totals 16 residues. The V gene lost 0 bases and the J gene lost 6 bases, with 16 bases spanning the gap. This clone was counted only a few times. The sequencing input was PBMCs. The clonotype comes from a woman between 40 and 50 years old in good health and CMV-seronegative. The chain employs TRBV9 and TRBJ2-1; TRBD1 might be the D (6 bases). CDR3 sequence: CASSVDVGARTNEQFF. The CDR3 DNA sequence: TGTGCCAGCAGCGTAGATGTGGGGGCCCGCACCAATGAGCAGTTCTTC.